One and the same sample provided the 22 T cell receptor beta chains below, sequenced in a study of T-cell memory formation after mild COVID-19. From the 5' RACE reads, TCRdb called clonotypes with MiXCR, one entry per CDR3 protein. The sample consists of roughly 110,000 distinct CDR3 sequences, over 13% of them appearing once. The sequenced sample was PBMCs or a T cell subset sorted from them (not recorded which). Receptor source: a man aged 18-30 years who had mild COVID-19 (a few samples of this study predate the infection). Cell type and time point are not known.

There are a few counts of this clonotype. The V call is TRBV12-3 or TRBV12-4, the J call TRBJ1-1; D call uncertain. The V end was cut by 4 bases, the J end by 1 base, with 10 bases between. CDR3 length: 14 residues. CDR3 sequence reads: CASSSADKNTEAFF. As DNA, the CDR3 is TGTGCCAGCAGTTCGGCAGACAAGAACACTGAAGCTTTCTTT.

The chain joins TRBV4-2 to TRBJ2-1; 9 bases match TRBD2. The CDR3 is made up of 17 amino acids. Germline CDR1 is LGHNA and CDR2 is YNFKEQ. The junction had 6 bases not matched to a gene; V was cut back by 0 bases and J by 3 bases. The CDR3 region has the DNA TGTGCCAGCAGCCAAGATCTGGCTAGCGGGGTCTACAATGAGCAGTTCTTC. It codes for CASSQDLASGVYNEQFF.

This chain connects TRBV4-1 to TRBJ1-5, with D tentatively TRBD1 (6 bases). Germline V gives CDR1 MGHRA, CDR2 YSYEKL. The CDR3 extends over 15 amino acids. With 4 bases removed from V and 6 bases from J, the gap between germline ends came to 16 bases. CDR3 sequence reads: CASSPGPGVGQPQHF. The CDR3, as DNA: TGCGCCAGCAGCCCGGGCCCAGGGGTTGGTCAGCCCCAGCATTTT.

This clonotype showed up many times. This chain connects TRBV5-1 to TRBJ1-2, with D possibly TRBD1 on 5 matching bases. The CDR3 runs 12 residues. CDR1 is SGHRS, CDR2 YFSETQ, per germline. V lost 4 bases, J lost 8 bases, and 12 bases lay in between. This CDR3 reads CASSPLGDGYTF. As DNA, the CDR3 is TGCGCCAGCAGCCCGTTGGGGGACGGCTACACCTTC.

This clonotype has more than one count but fewer than ten. The J gene is TRBJ2-3, the V gene TRBV7-9; D unclear. V lost 4 bases to trimming and J lost 4 bases, with 9 bases between them. This CDR3 is 13 amino acids long. Germline V gives CDR1 SEHNR, CDR2 FQNEAQ (reference sequence). The CDR3 is CASSSPYPDTQYF. Here the CDR3 DNA reads TGTGCCAGCAGCTCGCCGTATCCAGATACGCAGTATTTT. The full variable domain, its missing parts supplied by reference TRBV7-9 and TRBJ2-3, is DTGVSQNPRHKITKRGQNVTFRCDPISEHNRLYWYRQTLGQGPEFLTYFQNEAQLEKSRLLSDRFSAERPKGSFSTLEIQRTEQGDSAMYLCASSSPYPDTQYFGPGTRLTVL.

This clonotype was seen only a few times. Here the CDR3 DNA reads TGTGCCAGCAGCCAAGCTCCGACAGATACGCAGTATTTT. It is translated as CASSQAPTDTQYF. The chain recombines TRBV4-2 with TRBJ2-3; unclear D gene. This CDR3 comprises 13 residues. Trimming removed 1 base at V and 3 bases at J, with 5 bases between. Germline CDR1 reads LGHNA; CDR2 reads YNFKEQ.

The rearrangement uses TRBV5-1 and TRBJ2-2; 12 bases are shared with TRBD2. CDR3 size: 18 residues. Per the germline V gene, CDR1 is SGHRS and CDR2 is YFSETQ. J was trimmed by 4 bases and V by 2 bases; bases with no gene match: 9. The CDR3 DNA follows: TGCGCCAGCAGCTTAGGACTAGCGGGGTCGCTACCCACCGGGGAGCTGTTTTTT. Amino acids: CASSLGLAGSLPTGELFF.

J is TRBJ2-3 and V is TRBV9, with D possibly TRBD2 on 7 matching bases. There are 13 residues in the CDR3. V gave up 3 bases and J gave up 9 bases, with 14 bases separating them. Looked up from germline, CDR1 is SGDLS and CDR2 is YYNGEE. The CDR3 nucleotides are TGTGCCAGCAGCGCGCCGGGGGGCCCAACGCAGTATTTT. Protein sequence: CASSAPGGPTQYF.

The J gene is TRBJ2-2, the V gene TRBV7-8; TRBD2 matches 10 bases. Trimming cost V 3 bases and J 7 bases; bases outside gene matches: 8. The CDR3 has 16 amino acids. Germline V gives CDR1 SGHVS, CDR2 FQNEAQ. The CDR3 spells CASSFGSGGPVGELFF. The CDR3 DNA reads TGTGCCAGCAGCTTCGGTAGCGGGGGGCCGGTCGGGGAGCTGTTTTTT.

CDR3 DNA: TGCACCAGCAGCCAAGAAAGGGACTCCCTGTGCGAGCAGTACTTC. Translation gives CTSSQERDSLCEQYF. This chain uses TRBV1 with TRBJ2-7; the listed D gene, TRBD1, was not tested against the DNA. TRBV1 has pseudogene status. CDR3 size: 15 residues.

This clonotype was seen more than once but under ten times. The chain combines TRBV11-2 with TRBJ2-3, with D perhaps TRBD1 or TRBD2 (6 bases each). The V gene's germline CDR1 is SGHAT and CDR2 FQNNGV. The CDR3 length is 14 residues. V lost 7 bases and J lost 8, with 19 bases in between. The CDR3 loop reads CASTRGGPQSTQYF. CDR3 nucleotides: TGTGCCAGCACCCGAGGGGGGCCCCAGAGTACGCAGTATTTT.

The chain employs TRBV7-6 and TRBJ1-1, with TRBD1 identical over 9 bases. The CDR3 contains 14 residues. V lost 4 bases and J lost 6; bases outside the gene matches: 6. Germline CDR1 reads SGHVS; CDR2 reads FNYEAQ. CDR3 residues: CASSWGQGGSEAFF. The CDR3 coding sequence is TGTGCCAGCAGCTGGGGACAGGGCGGGTCTGAAGCTTTCTTT.

The J gene is TRBJ2-5, the V gene TRBV29-1; 7 bases align to TRBD1. With V trimmed by 8 bases and J by 3 bases, 6 bases remained unmatched. The CDR3 is 12 amino acids. Germline assignment: CDR1 SQVTM and CDR2 ANQGSEA. CDR3 bases: TGCAGCACCGGGACAGAGAAAGAGACCCAGTACTTC. Its translation is CSTGTEKETQYF.

There are a few counts of this clonotype. The chain carries TRBV27 and TRBJ2-1; 16 bases match TRBD2. Germline V gives CDR1 MNHEY, CDR2 SMNVEV (reference sequence). J gave up 5 bases and V 4 bases, and 2 bases lay outside the gene matches. The CDR3 has 16 residues. The CDR3 spells CASSSGLAGGHNEQFF. CDR3 coding DNA: TGTGCCAGCAGTTCGGGACTAGCGGGGGGGCACAATGAGCAGTTCTTC.

V and J are TRBV7-8 and TRBJ2-1, with 10 bases that match TRBD2. Trimming at V came to 5 bases and at J to 4 bases, leaving 8 bases not matched to a gene. This CDR3 is 16 amino acids long. Germline assignment: CDR1 SGHVS and CDR2 FQNEAQ. The CDR3 bases are TGTGCCAGCAGCCCTAATAGCGGGAGGCTTTACAATGAGCAGTTCTTC. As protein: CASSPNSGRLYNEQFF.

The chain employs TRBV7-6 and TRBJ2-3; 10 bases fit TRBD2. Germline CDR1 SGHVS, CDR2 FNYEAQ. J was trimmed by 2 bases and V by 5 bases; bases with no gene match: 7. The CDR3 contains 16 residues. The DNA for the CDR3 is TGTGCCAGCAGCGAATTTAGCGGGGGGCTCACAGATACGCAGTATTTT. It translates to CASSEFSGGLTDTQYF.

This clonotype has a handful of counts. The chain joins TRBV4-3 to TRBJ1-6; tentative D call: TRBD1 (5 bases). The germline CDR1 and CDR2 sequences are LGHNA and YSLEER. The length of the CDR3 is 15 residues. V dropped 3 bases and J dropped 6 bases, with 12 bases sitting between them. The CDR3 is CASSQYRGPNSPLHF. CDR3 DNA sequence: TGCGCCAGCAGCCAGTATAGGGGCCCTAATTCACCCCTCCACTTT.

V gene TRBV15 combines with J gene TRBJ1-1; a possible D gene is TRBD1 (5 bases). The ends were cut back, 5 bases at V and 10 bases at J, with 17 bases in the middle. The CDR3 sequence is 13 residues long. Germline V lookup: CDR1 LNHNV, CDR2 YYDKDF (reference sequence). The CDR3 protein is CATSSKERQPAFF. The DNA for the CDR3 is TGTGCCACCAGCTCTAAGGAGAGACAGCCAGCTTTCTTT.

This clonotype was seen a few times. The gene calls are TRBV2 and TRBJ2-7, with D uncertain. Germline V CDR1 and CDR2: SNHLY, FYNNEI. The V end lost 6 bases, the J end lost 6 bases, and 6 bases lay between the germline ends. The CDR3 has 10 residues. DNA for the CDR3: TGTGCCAGCAGCAGAGCCGAGCAGTACTTC. It codes for CASSRAEQYF.

The J gene is TRBJ2-5, the V gene TRBV20-1; 8 bases are a match to TRBD2. The germline gives CDR1 DFQATT, CDR2 SNEGSKA (reference sequence). V lost 2 bases and J lost 5; bases outside the gene matches: 7. This CDR3 contains 14 residues. The CDR3 protein is CSARSRTSRETQYF. The CDR3 DNA is TGCAGTGCTAGATCCCGGACTAGCAGGGAGACCCAGTACTTC.

This chain uses TRBV29-1 with TRBJ1-1; maybe TRBD1 (5 bases). The V end lost 7 bases, the J end lost 3 bases, and 12 bases lay between the germline ends. The germline V gene encodes CDR1 SQVTM and CDR2 ANQGSEA. The length of the CDR3 is 12 residues. CDR3 in amino acids: CSAWGEDTEAFF. In DNA, the CDR3 is TGCAGCGCCTGGGGCGAGGACACTGAAGCTTTCTTT. Complete variable domain (other parts from reference TRBV29-1 and TRBJ1-1): SAVISQKPSRDICQRGTSLTIQCQVDSQVTMMFWYRQQPGQSLTLIATANQGSEATYESGFVIDKFPISRPNLTFSTLTVSNMSPEDSSIYLCSAWGEDTEAFFGQGTRLTVV.

The V gene is TRBV12-3 or TRBV12-4, the J gene TRBJ2-3; a possible D gene is TRBD2 (5 bases). The CDR3 has 14 amino acids. V lost 3 bases to trimming and J lost 5 bases, with 12 bases between them. The CDR3 region has the DNA TGTGCCAGCAGTTTTTCGGGGTATGAAGATACGCAGTATTTT. This sequence encodes CASSFSGYEDTQYF.